This is a list of T cell receptor beta chains from one sample in a study of cytomegalovirus exposure and HLA in healthy donors. This table comes from immunoSEQ multiplex PCR, and its TCRdb copy is limited to in-frame clones, with some not included. This sample has over 90,000 clones, with 60% to 80% found just once. The sequenced sample was PBMCs. Receptors were obtained from a man over 45 in good health and CMV-seropositive. The CDR3 runs from the conserved cysteine through the conserved F or W. Each record gives: clone size, V gene, D gene, J gene, CDR3 DNA, CDR3 protein. D genes are given only for firm matches. Not all rows give a size; the values are once, few, many and, for expanded clones, a class.

size: NA
V: TRBV19
D: TRBD1
J: TRBJ1-4
DNA: TGTGCCAGTAGCACATCCGGGACAGGGGTAGAAAAACTGTTTTTT
CDR3: CASSTSGTGVEKLFF

size: NA
V: TRBV7-9
D: NA
J: TRBJ2-5
DNA: TGTGCCAGCAGCTCCTCCCAGGGGACCCAGTACTTC
CDR3: CASSSSQGTQYF

size: NA
V: TRBV5-1
D: NA
J: TRBJ2-7
DNA: TGCGCCAGCAGCTTGGTGACGGGTGGCGCCTACGAGCAGTACTTC
CDR3: CASSLVTGGAYEQYF

size: NA
V: TRBV18
D: TRBD2
J: TRBJ2-7
DNA: TGTGCCAGCTCAAATAGCGGGGGGACCTACGAGCAGTACTTC
CDR3: CASSNSGGTYEQYF

size: NA
V: TRBV5-1
D: TRBD2
J: TRBJ2-7
DNA: TGCGCCAGCAGCTTCATGGCGGGAGGCAGGTACGAGCAGTACTTC
CDR3: CASSFMAGGRYEQYF

size: once
V: TRBV9
D: TRBD2
J: TRBJ2-1
DNA: TGTGCCAGCAGCGTGACTAGCGGGAACTACAATGAGCAGTTCTTC
CDR3: CASSVTSGNYNEQFF

size: NA
V: TRBV19
D: NA
J: TRBJ2-5
DNA: TGTGCCAGTGGAGGATTGGAGACCCAGTACTTC
CDR3: CASGGLETQYF

size: NA
V: TRBV9
D: TRBD2
J: TRBJ2-1
DNA: TGTGCCAGCAGCTCTAGCGGGAGCTCCTACAATGAGCAGTTCTTC
CDR3: CASSSSGSSYNEQFF

size: NA
V: TRBV7-8
D: TRBD1
J: TRBJ2-3
DNA: TGTGCCAGCAGCCCCCAAAGGGACAGGGGCACAGATACGCAGTATTTT
CDR3: CASSPQRDRGTDTQYF

size: NA
V: TRBV27
D: TRBD1
J: TRBJ1-1
DNA: TGTGCCAGCAGTGGAACTACAGGGGGTTTTGCTGAAGCTTTCTTT
CDR3: CASSGTTGGFAEAFF

size: NA
V: TRBV29-1
D: TRBD1
J: TRBJ2-7
DNA: TGCAGCGTTCGAGGACAGGGGACGACCTACGAGCAGTACTTC
CDR3: CSVRGQGTTYEQYF

size: NA
V: TRBV9
D: NA
J: TRBJ2-7
DNA: TGTGCCAGCAGCGTAGACGGGAGCTCCTACGAGCAGTACTTC
CDR3: CASSVDGSSYEQYF

size: NA
V: TRBV6-5
D: NA
J: TRBJ1-4
DNA: TGTGCCAGCAGTTACAGGGGGAACCCCAATGAAAAACTGTTTTTT
CDR3: CASSYRGNPNEKLFF

size: NA
V: TRBV28
D: TRBD2
J: TRBJ2-1
DNA: TGTGCCAGCACCACCCAGGGACTAGCGGGCTACAATGAGCAGTTCTTC
CDR3: CASTTQGLAGYNEQFF

size: NA
V: TRBV19
D: TRBD1
J: TRBJ1-1
DNA: TGTGCCAGTAGTATAGGTGCAGGGGGTTGGAGCACTGAAGCTTTCTTT
CDR3: CASSIGAGGWSTEAFF

size: NA
V: TRBV9
D: NA
J: TRBJ1-1
DNA: TGTGCCAGCAGCGTAGCAGTTGGGGGGACTGAAGCTTTCTTT
CDR3: CASSVAVGGTEAFF

size: NA
V: TRBV7-2
D: NA
J: TRBJ1-3
DNA: TGTGCCAGCAGCGAATACAGGGCTGGAGGAAACACCATATATTTT
CDR3: CASSEYRAGGNTIYF

size: NA
V: TRBV7-8
D: TRBD2
J: TRBJ2-7
DNA: TGTGCCAGCAGCTTAGACCCCAGGGGACTAGCGGGAGGCTACGAGCAGTACTTC
CDR3: CASSLDPRGLAGGYEQYF

size: NA
V: TRBV5-1
D: NA
J: TRBJ1-5
DNA: TGCGCCAGCAGCTCTGAGATCTGCAAGCAGCCCCAGCATTTT
CDR3: CASSSEICKQPQHF

size: once
V: TRBV4-1
D: NA
J: TRBJ2-7
DNA: TGCGCCAGCAGCCACCTACCGGGACTGCCTTTCTTC
CDR3: CASSHLPGLPFF

size: NA
V: TRBV5-1
D: TRBD2
J: TRBJ2-1
DNA: TGCGCCAGCAGCTCCGGACTAGCGGGATTAGATGAGCAGTTCTTC
CDR3: CASSSGLAGLDEQFF

size: NA
V: TRBV27
D: NA
J: TRBJ2-6
DNA: TGTGCCAGCAGTTCCCTGAGCTCTGGGGCCAACGTCCTGACTTTC
CDR3: CASSSLSSGANVLTF

size: many
V: TRBV30
D: NA
J: TRBJ1-1
DNA: TGTGCCTGGAGTGTATTAGGCAGGGAACGCACTGAAGCTTTCTTT
CDR3: CAWSVLGRERTEAFF

size: NA
V: TRBV6-5
D: NA
J: TRBJ1-1
DNA: TGTGCCAGCAACCGGTGGCCCGGGACTGAAGCTTTCTTT
CDR3: CASNRWPGTEAFF

size: NA
V: TRBV7-3
D: TRBD2
J: TRBJ2-7
DNA: TGTGCCAGCAGCCCTCAGGGAATAGCGGGAGGATACGAGCAGTACTTC
CDR3: CASSPQGIAGGYEQYF

size: NA
V: TRBV6-5
D: NA
J: TRBJ1-4
DNA: TGTGCCAGCAGTCAAAACAGAGAAAAACTGTTTTTT
CDR3: CASSQNREKLFF

size: once
V: TRBV5-1
D: NA
J: TRBJ2-3
DNA: TGCGCCAGCGGCTTGTCCAGGGCCACAGATACGCAGTATTTT
CDR3: CASGLSRATDTQYF

size: NA
V: TRBV29-1
D: NA
J: TRBJ2-4
DNA: TGCAGCGTCGTCGACAGAGACAAAAACATTCAGTACTTC
CDR3: CSVVDRDKNIQYF

size: NA
V: TRBV27
D: NA
J: TRBJ1-5
DNA: TGTGCCAGCAGTTTGAGTTCACATCAGCCCCAGCATTTT
CDR3: CASSLSSHQPQHF

size: NA
V: TRBV14
D: TRBD1
J: TRBJ1-2
DNA: TGTGCCAGCAGCCAAGAGTTTGGACAGGTTGGAGGTGGCTACACCTTC
CDR3: CASSQEFGQVGGGYTF

size: few
V: TRBV19
D: NA
J: TRBJ2-5
DNA: TGTGCCAGTAGTCCCTGGACGGGGGAAGAGACCCAGTACTTC
CDR3: CASSPWTGEETQYF

size: NA
V: TRBV7-2
D: NA
J: TRBJ2-1
DNA: TGTGCCAGCAGCATTGTAGCGGCCGACAATGAGCAGTTCTTC
CDR3: CASSIVAADNEQFF

size: NA
V: TRBV6-5
D: TRBD2
J: TRBJ2-2
DNA: TGTGCCGCCGGTTTAGGGACTACTAATCCCGGGGAGCTGTTTTTT
CDR3: CAAGLGTTNPGELFF

size: NA
V: TRBV14
D: TRBD1
J: TRBJ2-7
DNA: TGTGCCAGCAGTTCGTCAGGGGGCCCTCGAGAGCAGTACTTC
CDR3: CASSSSGGPREQYF

size: NA
V: TRBV7-9
D: NA
J: TRBJ2-5
DNA: TGTGCCAGCAGCTTAGGGGCGTACCAAGAGACCCAGTACTTC
CDR3: CASSLGAYQETQYF

size: NA
V: TRBV7-3
D: TRBD2
J: TRBJ2-3
DNA: TGTGCCAGCAGCACCGGGACTAGCGGTCCCACAGATACGCAGTATTTT
CDR3: CASSTGTSGPTDTQYF

size: NA
V: TRBV7-8
D: TRBD2
J: TRBJ2-5
DNA: TGTGCCAGCAGCCCCCCCGCGGGAGGGCCCAAGACCCAGTACTTC
CDR3: CASSPPAGGPKTQYF

size: NA
V: TRBV27
D: NA
J: TRBJ2-1
DNA: TGTGCCAGCAGTTTATTCGGCGGGCTCTACAATGAGCAGTTCTTC
CDR3: CASSLFGGLYNEQFF

size: NA
V: TRBV6-6
D: TRBD2
J: TRBJ2-3
DNA: TGTGCCAGCAGTTACCCGACTAGCGAGAGCACAGATACGCAGTATTTT
CDR3: CASSYPTSESTDTQYF

size: few
V: TRBV11-3
D: TRBD2
J: TRBJ2-7
DNA: TGTGCCAGCAGCTCGGGACTAGCGGGAGCTGGGGAGCAGTACTTC
CDR3: CASSSGLAGAGEQYF

size: NA
V: TRBV7-3
D: TRBD2
J: TRBJ2-2
DNA: TGTGCCAGCAGCTTAACTAGCGGGAGGGACACCGGGGAGCTGTTTTTT
CDR3: CASSLTSGRDTGELFF

size: NA
V: TRBV4-1
D: NA
J: TRBJ2-3
DNA: TGCGCCAGCAGCATGTTCCATTTGGAGGCGCAGTATTTT
CDR3: CASSMFHLEAQYF

size: NA
V: TRBV10-3
D: TRBD2
J: TRBJ2-1
DNA: TGTGCCATCAGTGGGGGGCTAGCGGGAGTTGATGAGCAGTTCTTC
CDR3: CAISGGLAGVDEQFF

size: NA
V: TRBV27
D: TRBD1
J: TRBJ2-1
DNA: TGTGCCAGCAGTTCCCCCCGGGGCCCGGGACAGGGGCGCCATGAGCAGTTCTTC
CDR3: CASSSPRGPGQGRHEQFF

size: once
V: TRBV27
D: NA
J: TRBJ2-3
DNA: TGTGCCAGCAGTTTATCGTTAGTGGATACGCAGTATTTT
CDR3: CASSLSLVDTQYF

size: once
V: TRBV5-1
D: NA
J: TRBJ2-7
DNA: TGCGCCAGCAGCATAGCTACCGAGCAGTACTTC
CDR3: CASSIATEQYF

size: NA
V: TRBV4-2
D: TRBD2
J: TRBJ2-5
DNA: TGTGCCAGCAGCCAAGATCAACTAGCGGGATGGGCCCAGTACTTC
CDR3: CASSQDQLAGWAQYF

size: NA
V: TRBV5-6
D: TRBD2
J: TRBJ2-7
DNA: TGTGCCAGCAGCTACTCGAGCGGGAGTTTATACGAGCAGTACTTC
CDR3: CASSYSSGSLYEQYF

size: NA
V: TRBV9
D: TRBD1
J: TRBJ2-7
DNA: TGTGCCAGCAGCTCGGGACAGGGGGCCCACGAGCAGTACTTC
CDR3: CASSSGQGAHEQYF

size: NA
V: TRBV19
D: TRBD2
J: TRBJ2-2
DNA: TGTGCCAGTAGTAGAGGACTAGCGGGAGGAGTAGGCACCGGGGAGCTGTTTTTT
CDR3: CASSRGLAGGVGTGELFF

size: NA
V: TRBV6-1
D: TRBD2
J: TRBJ2-7
DNA: TGTGCCAGCAGGCTAGCGGGAGCGGATGTCGAGCAGTACTTC
CDR3: CASRLAGADVEQYF

size: NA
V: TRBV28
D: NA
J: TRBJ2-7
DNA: TGTGCCAGCACTCCTTCAGGGGGGAGCTACGAGCAGTACTTC
CDR3: CASTPSGGSYEQYF

size: few
V: TRBV4-2
D: TRBD1
J: TRBJ2-5
DNA: TGTGCCAGCAGCCAAGATCCCCCCGGGACAGGGGCTACCCAAGAGACCCAGTACTTC
CDR3: CASSQDPPGTGATQETQYF

size: NA
V: TRBV11-2
D: TRBD2
J: TRBJ2-1
DNA: TGTGCCAGCAGCTTCGAGGGACTAGCGGGTGAGCAGTTCTTC
CDR3: CASSFEGLAGEQFF

size: NA
V: TRBV27
D: NA
J: TRBJ2-1
DNA: TGTGCCAGCAGTCCACCTCTAGCGCCTCCCCCCTATGAGCAGTTCTTC
CDR3: CASSPPLAPPPYEQFF

size: NA
V: TRBV6-6
D: NA
J: TRBJ2-7
DNA: TGTGCCAGCAGTAGACTTCCGGGAGAAGGTCACGAGCAGTACTTC
CDR3: CASSRLPGEGHEQYF